A single count supports the clone carrying this T cell receptor beta chain. TCRdb's table, derived via immunoSEQ multiplex PCR, lists solely in-frame clones and lacks some. The sample has 120,000 to 150,000 clones, about 89% seen once. V was trimmed by 7 bases and J by 5 bases, leaving 13 bases between them. The germline V gene has CDR1 LNHDA and CDR2 SQIVND (reference sequence). This CDR3 contains 13 residues. The sample originates from a study of control samples from healthy donors and cancer patients. The sample was blood. The chain is built from TRBV19 and TRBJ2-3; D might be TRBD1 (5 bases). The TCR sequence derives from a man younger than 35 in good health. CDR3 in DNA: TGTGCCAGTATGGGCAGGGCTGGAGATACGCAGTATTTT. This gives the protein CASMGRAGDTQYF.